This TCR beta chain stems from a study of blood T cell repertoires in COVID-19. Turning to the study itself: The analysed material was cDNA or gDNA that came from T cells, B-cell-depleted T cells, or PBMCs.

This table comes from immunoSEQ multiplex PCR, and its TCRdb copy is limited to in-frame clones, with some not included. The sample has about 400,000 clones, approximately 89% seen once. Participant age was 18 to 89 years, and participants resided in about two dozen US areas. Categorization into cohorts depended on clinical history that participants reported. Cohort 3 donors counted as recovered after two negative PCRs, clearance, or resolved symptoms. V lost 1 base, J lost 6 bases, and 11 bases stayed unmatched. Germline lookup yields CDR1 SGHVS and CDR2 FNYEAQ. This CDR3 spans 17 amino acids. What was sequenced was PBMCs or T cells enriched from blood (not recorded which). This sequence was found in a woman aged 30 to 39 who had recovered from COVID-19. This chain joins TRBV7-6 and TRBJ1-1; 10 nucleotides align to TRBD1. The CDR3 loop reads CASSLVADRGFYAEAFF. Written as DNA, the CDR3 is TGTGCCAGCAGCTTAGTTGCGGACAGGGGGTTTTACGCTGAAGCTTTCTTT.